The 4 T cell receptor beta chains reported below all come from one sample, sequenced in a study of vaccination effects on CD4 cells after COVID-19. These receptors' antigens are unknown. The assay was immunoSEQ multiplex PCR, and TCRdb's table has in-frame clones only and misses some. The table has about 45,000 clones, approximately 70% seen once; the top ten hold over 25%. Ahead of sequencing, the ViraFEST assay grew antigen-specific CD4+ T cells using viral peptide pools. Following culture for about 11 days, CD4+ T cells were isolated. The infection with SARS-CoV-2 (confirmed by PCR) occurred in this person between March and December 2020. Sequenced here: CD4+ T cells from PBMCs cultured with a peptide pool, sampled before COVID-19 vaccination. These receptors were collected from a human donor who had a prior SARS-CoV-2 infection.

This chain joins TRBV4-1 and TRBJ1-5, with 10 bases aligning to TRBD1. Germline CDR1 is MGHRA and CDR2 is YSYEKL. The CDR3 has 14 residues. Trimming took 4 bases from V and 5 from J; bases not matched to a gene: 2. CDR3 in DNA: TGCGCCAGCAGCCCGGGACAGGGGCATCAGCCCCAGCATTTT. Translation gives CASSPGQGHQPQHF.

The genes are TRBV6-1 and TRBJ1-6, with D unresolved. The CDR3 consists of 14 residues. CDR1 is MNHNS, CDR2 SASEGT, per germline. Trimming took off 3 bases at V and 5 bases at J, with 8 bases between the two ends. Written as DNA, the CDR3 is TGTGCCAGCAGTGATTTCGGCAATAATTCACCCCTCCACTTT. Translation: CASSDFGNNSPLHF.

The gene calls are TRBV11-3 and TRBJ2-5, with no clear D. The CDR3 contains 14 residues. Per germline, CDR1 SGHNT and CDR2 YENEEA. Trimming removed 3 bases from V and 4 bases from J, with 12 bases in between. Written as DNA, the CDR3 is TGTGCCAGCAGCTTCGGCCGCGTAACAGAGACCCAGTACTTC. This encodes CASSFGRVTETQYF.

The rearrangement uses TRBV7-2 and TRBJ2-7, with 7 bases matching TRBD1. The CDR3 extends over 18 amino acids. The germline CDR1 and CDR2 sequences are SGHTA and FQGNSA. V shed 5 bases and J 2 bases; nucleotides not matched to a gene: 18. The CDR3, as DNA: TGTGCCAGCAGCCCCCGCAAGGGACAGCATTATAGAGCCTACGAGCAGTACTTC. Translation gives CASSPRKGQHYRAYEQYF.